This TCR beta chain was sequenced during a study of cytomegalovirus exposure and HLA in healthy donors listed by TCRdb under 2017. Concerning the study at large: An earlier analysis of 587 of the donors reported about 260 Gb of sequence data and 117 million unique TCR beta sequences obtained from about 179 million T cells. Roughly 300 gigabases of sequencing data and approximately 92 million unique TCR sequences made up an early release that covered 640 HLA-typed donors. The genetic ancestry cluster associated with self-reported Caucasian donors included over 65% of the roughly 380 genotyped donors. The study aimed to test whether cataloging public T cell receptors could reveal signatures of past pathogen exposure. The T cell repertoires of under 700 subjects were profiled by immunosequencing and related to cytomegalovirus serostatus. A separate validation cohort of roughly 110 different subjects was used in addition to the roughly 670-subject first cohort. To predict cytomegalovirus infection status, the study brought together high-throughput TCR immunosequencing, statistical association of individual TCRs with disease status, and machine learning. To study patterns of TCR occurrence, a later analysis re-analyzed previously published TCR beta repertoires from several hundred donors and added high-resolution HLA genotyping. Rather than drawing on any new phenotypic data, the later analysis identified candidate immune exposures from TCR beta sequences and the way those sequences occurred across donors. To decide whether each TCR beta V gene segment behaved as functional or pseudogenic, an earlier analysis of some 580 of the donors relied on high-throughput TCR beta sequencing. Donor age, sex, ethnicity and CMV serostatus were collected together with the repertoire data. In a later genetic analysis, genome-wide SNP genotypes for about 65% of the roughly 670 donors were used, and that subset was treated as a discovery cohort. All discovery cohort repertoires had been generated on a single sequencing platform. HLA typing covered class I and class II loci at four-digit resolution. The number of donors typed differed by locus, with 629-630 for A, B, C, DRB1 and DQB1, roughly 550 for DQA1, 600 to 610 for DPA1, and about 450 for DPB1. A handful of DR-DQ haplotypes were handled as single units for association and clustering because linkage in the cohort was strong. Across around 400 genotyped donors of the cohort, an average of roughly 250,000 unique TCR beta nucleotide sequences per donor were sequenced, and approximately 17% of those sequences were non-productive.

This clone was seen a single time. This clone's antigen is unknown. Base qualities are not provided; no much larger clone lies one nucleotide away. Broader findings and caveats from the paper: According to a later genetic analysis, donors in an Asian-associated ancestry cluster had fewer N-insertions in productive TCRs than the approximately 630-donor mean. An association between a missense DCLRE1C variant and V-gene and J-gene trimming of TCR beta chains was found in a later genetic analysis and replicated in an independent cohort. The only immune exposure information available for the cohort was CMV serostatus. At a false discovery rate of 0.05, a later analysis linked some 18,000 TCR beta sequences to specific HLA alleles. The study listed around 160 TCR beta chains as associated with cytomegalovirus. This cohort had only TCR beta chains sequenced, and the lack of alpha or paired-chain data limited which features could be detected. In a later analysis, HLA-associated TCR beta chains showed more clonal expansion and lower generation probabilities than non-associated chains that were equally common. According to a later analysis, parvovirus B19, influenza, CMV and Epstein-Barr virus appeared linked to several top co-occurrence clusters. It was suggested by the authors that the approach could potentially be generalized to other disease states and immunological phenotypes. Because counts were too low, seventeen rarely observed V segments, including chromosome 9 orphons, were left out of the earlier analysis of 587 of the donors. Broadly in line with IMGT annotations, most TCR beta V segments showed up in productive rearrangements about 90% or about 30% of the time in an earlier analysis of several hundred of the donors. When HLA alleles, especially DR and DQ, strongly co-occurred, TCR associations were difficult to assign to individual alleles. Some IMGT-functional V segments, including TRBV6-2 and TRBV6-3, could not be told apart with the 87-base-pair reads, so those segments were excluded. A further reported finding was that TCR beta sequences accurately predicted the HLA-A and HLA-B alleles for most subjects in the first cohort. The classifier was reported to diagnose cytomegalovirus status with high specificity and sensitivity in both the original and validation cohorts. Sequencing depth was assumed to be roughly uniform across donors in the presence/absence analyses, though that assumption may not hold. In a later analysis, the rate of TCR association differed among HLA loci, with DRB1 alleles having the most associated TCRs and HLA-C alleles having the fewest. In vitro tests confirmed that three of the cytomegalovirus-associated TCR beta chains recognize cytomegalovirus antigens. Correlated functional status among segregating V segments might be attributable to linkage disequilibrium, but an unknown experimental factor could not be ruled out. Because HLA typing was unavailable for some donors at each locus, only the typed subset was used in association tests. A group of highly shared sequence variants was considered likely to be a technical artifact of the sequencing pipeline. A later analysis found that most CMV-associated TCR beta chains appeared HLA-restricted, with HLA associations seemingly driven largely by CMV exposure. Most TCR sequences were observed very rarely across donors, whereas some public TCRs were present in many individuals.

The library was built by means of the immunoSEQ multiplex PCR assay. For the multiplex PCR, a mixture combining 60 forward primers for TCR Vbeta segments and 13 reverse primers for TCR Jbeta segments was used. Amplification of the CDR3 region of rearranged TCR beta genes was performed with a multiplex PCR assay on genomic DNA. The Illumina HiSeq System was used to sequence the amplified TCR beta libraries as 87-base-pair reads. In the paper's pipeline: Across the 640 or so repertoires, a later analysis counted some 81 million unique TCR beta chains, some 11 million of which were shared by at least two donors. Raw reads were error-corrected and collapsed into unique sequences by a nearest-neighbor algorithm in which closely related sequences were merged to remove PCR and sequencing errors. Alignment of CDR3 sequences to IMGT reference sequences was used to assign V, D and J gene segments. For a sequence to be retained, a match of at least six nucleotides to both a V gene segment and a J gene segment was required. A rearrangement counted as productive if the CDR3 had no stop codons and remained in frame with V and J, and every other rearrangement counted as non-productive. CDR3 was defined according to IMGT convention as the region running from the second conserved V-encoded cysteine to the conserved J-encoded phenylalanine. The earlier analysis of about 560 of the donors excluded any sequence lacking an unambiguous match to a single V gene segment. In an earlier analysis of 587 of the donors, V segments were called functional above 56.7% productive rearrangements and were called segregating when the between-donor standard deviation exceeded 5%. To diagnose cytomegalovirus status from the catalog of TCR beta chain sequences, a statistical classification framework was built. In a later analysis, V and J genes were assigned by comparing TCR nucleotide sequences against IMGT/GENE-DB human TR gene sequences. In a later analysis, CDR3 sequences and most-parsimonious VDJ recombination scenarios were assigned using the TCRdist pipeline. In a later analysis, each TCR beta chain was defined by its CDR3 amino acid sequence together with its V-gene family, and reads lacking a unique V-gene family were excluded. As a way to deal with suspected cross-contamination and a sequencing artifact, a later analysis dropped more than 500 nucleotide sequences that were highly shared and had low generation probability. A later analysis calculated a clonal expansion index for each public chain from normalized within-repertoire ranks of inferred template counts. In a later analysis, generation probabilities were computed with a VDJ recombination model fitted to out-of-frame rearrangements, and the resulting probabilities were checked against IGoR. In a later analysis, TCR-TCR, TCR-HLA and TCR-CMV co-occurrence was scored with hypergeometric tests, and a repertoire-size bias correction was applied to TCR pairs. In a later analysis, false discovery rates were estimated by permuting HLA or CMV assignments 20 times. In a later analysis, co-occurring TCRs were grouped with DBSCAN, and TCRdist sequence similarity was added when clustering was performed within HLA-allele-positive subsets. Co-occurrence clustering excluded repertoires with fewer than 30,000 or more than 120,000 public chains, plus five with anomalous nucleotide sharing. TCRdb provides this immuneACCESS table in a form limited to in-frame rearrangements. Some clones are lacking; in checked studies, under half of them reflect an unresolved V gene, and why the rest are absent is not known. V and J calls plus clone size are reproduced from that table; the DNA served to infer D and trimming. This sample has 110,000 or so clones in its table, and around 66% of those were observed once. The ten biggest clones cover about 7.7% of the sample.

V sheds 3 bases and J sheds 5 bases, leaving 7 bases between their ends. CDR1 and CDR2 (SQVTM, ANQGSEA) derive from the germline V gene. The CDR3 goes from the cysteine to the phenylalanine over 11 residues. The kept DNA is CDR3 alone, 33 bases in frame from the first base. The cohort consisted of fewer than 700 healthy bone marrow donors. All cohort members were sampled while nominally healthy, although unrecorded immune exposures were likely present. The donor was CMV seropositive and was included in the group of 270 or so seropositive cohort members. A peripheral blood sample was provided by each donor, and peripheral blood mononuclear cells were used for TCR beta sequencing. Genomic DNA extraction from the blood cell samples was performed with the Qiagen DNeasy Blood Extraction Kit.

The rearrangement combines TRBV29-1 with TRBJ1-1, with the D gene uncertain. This TCR came from a man aged 18-30 years in good health and CMV-seropositive. Sequencing was carried out using PBMCs. The DNA reads TGCAGCGTTGACGAGCCGACTGAAGCTTTCTTT. Its coded protein is CSVDEPTEAFF.